The 31 T cell receptor beta chains given below trace back to one sample, sequenced in a study of T cell responses to AZD1222 COVID-19 vaccine. Clones were read by immunoSEQ multiplex PCR, and TCRdb kept only the in-frame ones, dropping some. Found here are around 99,000 clones, about 85% of them singletons; the top ten hold about 5%. This specimen was peripheral blood, taken 28 days after the second AZD1222 dose. Source of these receptors: an adult who received the AZD1222 COVID-19 vaccine.

This CDR3 reads CASSLRTDPLAYEQYF. CDR3 in DNA: TGTGCCAGCAGCTTAAGGACCGATCCGTTAGCCTACGAGCAGTACTTC. This chain joins TRBV11-1 and TRBJ2-7; D not certain. The CDR3 covers 16 residues. Germline loops: CDR1 SGHAT, CDR2 FQDESV (reference sequence). V shed 2 bases and J shed 2 bases, with 16 bases lying between them.

Comments on this clone: Other DNA sequences in the same sample also yield this CDR3. The V gene is TRBV5-1, the J gene TRBJ1-5; D not certain. The germline V gene encodes CDR1 SGHRS and CDR2 YFSETQ. The CDR3 is made up of 13 amino acids. With 2 bases removed from V and 2 bases from J, the gap between germline ends came to 5 bases. The CDR3: CASSLDRNQPQHF. The CDR3 DNA is TGCGCCAGCAGCTTAGATCGCAATCAGCCCCAGCATTTT.

This rearrangement joins TRBV7-8 to TRBJ2-3; 8 bases are shared with TRBD2. Trimming cost V 5 bases and J 2 bases; bases outside gene matches: 3. There are 14 residues in the CDR3. CDR1 and CDR2 (germline): SGHVS, FQNEAQ. CDR3: CASSPTSATDTQYF. As DNA, the CDR3 is TGTGCCAGCAGCCCGACTAGCGCCACAGATACGCAGTATTTT.

This chain links TRBV7-2 with TRBJ2-7; D remains unclear. This CDR3 has 13 amino acids. The V end lost 5 bases, the J end lost 3 bases, and 11 bases lay between the germline ends. Germline V lookup: CDR1 SGHTA, CDR2 FQGNSA. The CDR3: CASSPSGDYEQYF. The CDR3 DNA sequence: TGTGCCAGCAGCCCCTCGGGCGACTACGAGCAGTACTTC.

J is TRBJ1-3 and V is TRBV5-5; a weak D match, TRBD1 (5 bases). V was cut by 6 bases and J by 4 bases, with 14 bases left in between. The CDR3 sequence is 14 residues long. CDR1 and CDR2 from the germline V gene are SGHKS and YYEKEE (reference sequence). The CDR3 nucleotides read TGTGCCAGCAACTCCCGATCAGGGGGAAACACCATATATTTT. Its translation is CASNSRSGGNTIYF.

The chain carries TRBV19 and TRBJ2-7; D is ambiguous. Germline V gene sequence: CDR1 LNHDA, CDR2 SQIVND (reference sequence). The V gene lost 6 bases and the J gene lost 4 bases, with 16 bases spanning the gap. The CDR3 sequence is 14 residues long. The CDR3 sequence: CASSPSNSLYEQYF. Written as DNA, the CDR3 is TGTGCCAGTAGCCCCTCGAACAGCCTGTACGAGCAGTACTTC.

This clone was found once. The rearrangement joins TRBV6-5 to TRBJ1-5; D not certain. Germline V gene data show CDR1 as MNHEY and CDR2 as SVGAGI. The CDR3 length is 15 residues. V lost 0 bases and J lost 5, with 11 bases in between. The CDR3 sequence is CASSYSRARDQPQHF. The CDR3 DNA reads TGTGCCAGCAGTTACTCGAGGGCGAGGGATCAGCCCCAGCATTTT.

This sequence joins TRBV19 and TRBJ1-1; 7 positions agree with TRBD1. Germline CDR1 and CDR2: LNHDA and SQIVND (reference sequence). CDR3 size: 15 residues. J was trimmed by 0 bases and V by 1 base; bases with no gene match: 2. The CDR3 DNA reads TGTGCCAGTAGTATAGCCCAGGGGGTGAACACTGAAGCTTTCTTT. Translated, it gives CASSIAQGVNTEAFF.

The rearrangement joins TRBV7-2 to TRBJ2-1; the D is unclear. With 0 bases removed from V and 4 bases from J, the gap between germline ends came to 7 bases. The germline gives CDR1 SGHTA, CDR2 FQGNSA. This CDR3 has 14 amino acids. CDR3 region: CASSLADGYNEQFF. The CDR3 nucleotides are TGTGCCAGCAGCTTAGCGGACGGGTACAATGAGCAGTTCTTC.

V usage is TRBV28 and J usage is TRBJ1-4, with TRBD1 identical over 8 bases. The CDR3 sequence is 14 residues long. Germline lookup yields CDR1 MDHEN and CDR2 SYDVKM. V shed 6 bases and J 8 bases; nucleotides not matched to a gene: 8. CDR3 region: CASRLTGVNEKLFF. CDR3 nucleotides: TGTGCCAGCAGGTTGACAGGGGTAAACGAAAAACTGTTTTTT.

The rearrangement joins TRBV27 to TRBJ2-2; D is perhaps TRBD1 or TRBD2 (7 bases each). Germline V gives CDR1 MNHEY, CDR2 SMNVEV (reference sequence). There are 19 residues in the CDR3. Trimming took off 2 bases at V and 5 bases at J, with 24 bases between the two ends. DNA for the CDR3: TGTGCCAGCAGTTTACCCGTGGGGAGGGGGCTATTGAGTACCGGGGAGCTGTTTTTT. Encoded protein: CASSLPVGRGLLSTGELFF.

The J gene is TRBJ2-3, the V gene TRBV5-1; tentatively, D is TRBD2 (6 bases). V was cut by 3 bases and J by 6 bases, with 11 bases left in between. Germline CDR1 is SGHRS and CDR2 is YFSETQ. CDR3 size: 13 residues. The chain's CDR3 is CASSYPGEDTQYF. As DNA, the CDR3 is TGCGCCAGCAGCTACCCGGGGGAGGATACGCAGTATTTT. Full variable domain (missing parts from reference TRBV5-1 and TRBJ2-3): KAGVTQTPRYLIKTRGQQVTLSCSPISGHRSVSWYQQTPGQGLQFLFEYFSETQRNKGNFPGRFSGRQFSNSRSEMNVSTLELGDSALYLCASSYPGEDTQYFGPGTRLTVL.

The CDR3 DNA follows: TGTGCCAGCTCACCCCGGACAGGGGGCGCAGGAGTTGAAAAACTGTTTTTT. Its translation is CASSPRTGGAGVEKLFF. The chain has TRBV18 and TRBJ1-4; TRBD1 matches at 11 bases. The CDR3 consists of 17 residues. With V trimmed by 3 bases and J by 7 bases, 10 bases remained unmatched. Germline V gene sequence: CDR1 KGHSH, CDR2 LQKENI.

V is TRBV7-3 and J is TRBJ2-1; weak D call: TRBD1 (5 bases). The germline V gene has CDR1 SGHTA and CDR2 FQGTGA. This CDR3 has 13 residues. Trimming removed 5 bases at V and 5 bases at J, with 10 bases between. The CDR3 region is CASSVDTNNEQFF. CDR3 DNA sequence: TGTGCCAGCAGCGTGGACACGAACAATGAGCAGTTCTTC. Full variable domain (remainder filled in from reference TRBV7-3 and TRBJ2-1): GAGVSQTPSNKVTEKGKYVELRCDPISGHTALYWYRQSLGQGPEFLIYFQGTGAADDSGLPNDRFFAVRPEGSVSTLKIQRTERGDSAVYLCASSVDTNNEQFFGPGTRLTVL.

The rearrangement uses TRBV6-5 and TRBJ2-3; D perhaps matches TRBD1 (6 bases). The V gene lost 8 bases and the J gene lost 2 bases, with 14 bases spanning the gap. The CDR3 sequence is 14 residues long. Looked up from germline, CDR1 is MNHEY and CDR2 is SVGAGI. CDR3 loop: CASSRDRNTDTQYF. The DNA for the CDR3 is TGTGCCAGCTCTCGAGACAGGAACACAGATACGCAGTATTTT.

This clone showed up just once. The chain employs TRBV5-4 and TRBJ2-7; 9 nucleotides align to TRBD1. The V gene end was trimmed by 4 bases and the J gene end by 5 bases; junction bases not matched to a gene: 7. The CDR3 covers 14 residues. Germline V gene lookup returns CDR1 SGHNT and CDR2 YYREEE (reference sequence). DNA of the CDR3: TGTGCCAGCAGCCCTCGTACAGGGGGCAACGAGCAGTACTTC. Translating it yields CASSPRTGGNEQYF.

The CDR3 DNA reads as TGTGCCAGCTCACCAAGCGGGTTGCGACCCCTCCACTTT. Amino acid sequence: CASSPSGLRPLHF. The chain employs TRBV18 and TRBJ1-6; D ambiguous. This CDR3 has 13 amino acids. V shed 2 bases and J shed 12 bases, with 11 bases lying between them. Germline V lookup: CDR1 KGHSH, CDR2 LQKENI. The variable domain in full, with the rest retrieved from reference TRBV18 and TRBJ1-6, is NAGVMQNPRHLVRRRGQEARLRCSPMKGHSHVYWYRQLPEEGLKFMVYLQKENIIDESGMPKERFSAEFPKEGPSILRIQQVVRGDSAAYFCASSPSGLRPLHFGNGTRLTVT.

The V gene is TRBV10-3, the J gene TRBJ2-3; 9 positions agree with TRBD2. This CDR3 has 17 amino acids. CDR1 is ENHRY, CDR2 SYGVKD, per germline. The J segment lost 5 bases and the V segment lost 5 bases, leaving 14 bases of the junction unmatched. CDR3 in DNA: TGTGCCATCAGTATCGCTTCGGTAGCGGGGGTTGAAGATACGCAGTATTTT. Translating gives CAISIASVAGVEDTQYF.

The chain combines TRBV4-3 with TRBJ2-7; D unresolved. The V and J ends lost 0 bases and 2 bases respectively, with 8 bases between them. Germline V gives CDR1 LGHNA, CDR2 YSLEER. The CDR3 is made up of 14 amino acids. The CDR3 coding sequence is TGCGCCAGCAGCCAAGAAAGGAGTACCTACGAGCAGTACTTC. This codes for CASSQERSTYEQYF.

The chain combines TRBV5-4 with TRBJ2-2, with a weak D call TRBD1 (5 bases). Deletions cut 0 bases from V and 8 bases from J, with 14 bases between. The CDR3 runs 15 residues. Germline assignment: CDR1 SGHNT and CDR2 YYREEE (reference sequence). For the CDR3, the DNA is TGTGCCAGCAGCTTGGCAGGGCATCGCCCTGGGGAGCTGTTTTTT. Residues: CASSLAGHRPGELFF.

The J gene is TRBJ1-1, the V gene TRBV5-1; D gene unclear. The germline V and J ends were trimmed by 1 base and 1 base, with 8 bases remaining between them. The V gene's germline CDR1 is SGHRS and CDR2 YFSETQ. This CDR3 contains 14 residues. CDR3 residues: CASSLMDGNTEAFF. The CDR3 nucleotides read TGCGCCAGCAGCTTGATGGACGGGAACACTGAAGCTTTCTTT.

This chain joins TRBV25-1 and TRBJ2-7, with TRBD1 matching over 7 bases. CDR3 length: 15 residues. V lost 4 bases, J lost 3 bases, and 9 bases stayed unmatched. The germline CDR1 and CDR2 sequences are MGHDK and SYGVNS. CDR3 protein: CASSARQGSYYEQYF. Here the CDR3 DNA reads TGTGCCAGCAGTGCCCGACAGGGATCGTACTACGAGCAGTACTTC.

V is TRBV27 and J is TRBJ2-1; 10 bases line up with TRBD2. Per germline, CDR1 MNHEY and CDR2 SMNVEV (reference sequence). CDR3 size: 15 residues. The V segment lost 2 bases and the J segment 6 bases; nucleotides outside the gene matches: 4. DNA of the CDR3: TGTGCCAGCAGTTTACCCGGACTAGCGGTCAATGAGCAGTTCTTC. Residues: CASSLPGLAVNEQFF.

The V and J genes are TRBV7-9 and TRBJ1-1; 11 bases are a match to TRBD1. Germline-derived CDR1 and CDR2 are SEHNR and FQNEAQ (reference sequence). V lost 5 bases and J lost 4; bases outside the gene matches: 12. CDR3 length: 17 residues. The CDR3 DNA reads as TGTGCCAGCAGCCCCTACGGACAGGGGGCAAGGAGCACTGAAGCTTTCTTT. Its translation is CASSPYGQGARSTEAFF.

This chain joins TRBV19 and TRBJ2-7; D call uncertain. CDR1 is LNHDA and CDR2 is SQIVND in the germline V gene (reference sequence). CDR3 size: 13 residues. Trimming took off 6 bases at V and 0 bases at J, with 9 bases between the two ends. The DNA for the CDR3 is TGTGCCAGTAGCCCAAAGGACTCCTACGAGCAGTACTTC. Its translation: CASSPKDSYEQYF.

The chain uses TRBV3-1 (or the pseudogene TRBV3-2) and TRBJ1-2, with 11 nucleotides matching TRBD1. Germline V CDR1 and CDR2: LGHDT, YNNKEL (reference sequence). The V and J ends lost 4 bases and 7 bases, in that order; junction bases with no gene match: 5. The CDR3 has 14 amino acids. The CDR3: CASSPRTGGFGYTF. The CDR3 DNA follows: TGTGCCAGCAGCCCCCGGACAGGGGGCTTTGGCTACACCTTC.

This clone was observed a handful of times. The J gene is TRBJ1-1, the V gene TRBV28; D is unresolved. This CDR3 comprises 13 residues. Germline assignment: CDR1 MDHEN and CDR2 SYDVKM. Deletions cut 7 bases from V and 1 base from J, with 10 bases between. Written as DNA, the CDR3 is TGTGCCAGCAAGAAGGCAGCGAACACTGAAGCTTTCTTT. Translating it yields CASKKAANTEAFF. Together with reference TRBV28 and TRBJ1-1, the CDR3 gives the full variable domain: DVKVTQSSRYLVKRTGEKVFLECVQDMDHENMFWYRQDPGLGLRLIYFSYDVKMKEKGDIPEGYSVSREKKERFSLILESASTNQTSMYLCASKKAANTEAFFGQGTRLTVV.

This sequence joins TRBV9 and TRBJ2-3; 13 bases map to TRBD2. V was pared by 3 bases and J by 7 bases, with 8 bases of the junction left unmatched. CDR3 length: 16 residues. The germline CDR1 and CDR2 sequences are SGDLS and YYNGEE. The CDR3 here is CASSEKLAGGNNTQYF. The CDR3 bases are TGTGCCAGCAGCGAAAAACTAGCGGGGGGGAATAATACGCAGTATTTT.

J is TRBJ2-1 and V is TRBV3-1 (or the pseudogene TRBV3-2); D is undetermined. There are 12 residues in the CDR3. Germline-derived CDR1 and CDR2 are LGHDT and YNNKEL (reference sequence). The V and J ends lost 4 bases and 9 bases respectively, with 10 bases between them. The CDR3 region has the DNA TGTGCCAGCAGCCTGACGTTAGGTGAGCAGTTCTTC. Its translation: CASSLTLGEQFF.

This chain links TRBV2 with TRBJ2-2, with D perhaps TRBD1 or TRBD2 (6 bases each). Germline V gene lookup returns CDR1 SNHLY and CDR2 FYNNEI. This CDR3 has 17 residues. Deletions cut 3 bases from V and 2 bases from J, with 16 bases between. In nucleotides, the CDR3 is TGTGCCAGCAGTGATTTAGGGCGGGACAAAAACACCGGGGAGCTGTTTTTT. It specifies CASSDLGRDKNTGELFF.

This chain uses TRBV5-1 with TRBJ1-1; D remains unclear. The CDR3 length is 15 residues. Trimming took off 2 bases at V and 0 bases at J, with 11 bases between the two ends. Germline CDR1 is SGHRS and CDR2 is YFSETQ. CDR3 loop: CASSFFTDLNTEAFF. CDR3 in DNA: TGCGCCAGCAGCTTTTTTACGGACCTGAACACTGAAGCTTTCTTT.